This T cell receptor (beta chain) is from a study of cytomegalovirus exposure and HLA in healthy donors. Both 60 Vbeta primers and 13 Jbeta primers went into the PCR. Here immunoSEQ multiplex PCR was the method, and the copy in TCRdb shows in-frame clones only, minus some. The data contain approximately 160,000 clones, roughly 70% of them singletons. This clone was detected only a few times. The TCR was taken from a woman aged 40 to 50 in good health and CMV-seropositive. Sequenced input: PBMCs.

CDR3 nucleotide sequence: TGTGCCAGCAGCTTAGGGGCTTTTGGGACAGATACGCAGTATTTT. This sequence encodes CASSLGAFGTDTQYF. This chain links TRBV11-2 with TRBJ2-3; D is ambiguous. Germline V gene lookup returns CDR1 SGHAT and CDR2 FQNNGV. V was pared by 1 base and J by 3 bases, with 11 bases between. The CDR3 runs 15 residues.